This TCR beta chain stems from a study of regulatory T cells in long-lasting Graves disease (dated by TCRdb to the early 2020s). Background on the whole study: Antithyroid drugs had been taken for less than 3 months by newly diagnosed Graves' disease patients. Persistent Graves' disease patients were compared with newly diagnosed Graves' disease patients by peripheral blood TCR sequencing and RNA sequencing. The study was registered as a clinical trial and conducted in China. A total of roughly 35 samples underwent TCR sequencing: about 13 from persistent and some 20 from newly diagnosed Graves' disease patients.

The time point label, as the study defines it: newly diagnosed GD, antithyroid drugs for less than 3 months. RNA was extracted from PBMCs in TRIzol for both TCR sequencing and RNA sequencing. The diagnosis of Graves' disease followed American Thyroid Association guidelines. Patients were recruited from an endocrinology department in Xi'an, China. Each patient gave about 10 milliliters of peripheral blood, collected in an EDTA anticoagulant tube. PBMCs were isolated by Ficoll Paque Plus density gradient separation without further T cell sorting. An Agilent 2100 Bioanalyzer and agarose gel were used to check RNA quality, while a NanoDrop 2000 measured RNA concentration. General conclusions and limits of the study: The study examined only peripheral blood because the primary lesion, thyroid tissue, could not be accessed. Persistent Graves' disease patients showed lower TCR Shannon entropy and fewer highly expanded clones than newly diagnosed patients, suggesting clonal expansion. Patients with persistent disease shared more public clonotypes (about 2,500) than newly diagnosed patients did (approximately 970). The small sample size was acknowledged by the authors as a limitation that may reduce accuracy. Only the TCR beta chain was sequenced and analyzed. Persistent disease showed preferential use of TRBV28, TRBJ1-2 and TRBJ2-5, whereas newly diagnosed disease favored TRBV20-1 and TRBJ2-1.

The library relied on multiplex PCR. TCRdb records Illumina HiSeq 4000 as the sequencer. CDR3 regions were amplified by Arm-PCR with iRepertoire HTBI primers to construct TCR beta libraries. Before sequencing, the PCR products underwent gel purification. Turning to the authors' computational methods: A total of 62 TRBV and 14 TRBJ segments were identified across samples and were used for gene usage analysis of CDR3 amino acid clonotypes. Filtered high-quality paired reads were merged into contigs using COPE and FqMerger. BLAST was used to align contigs to IMGT TRBV, TRBD and TRBJ reference genes, with CDR3 defined following IMGT. Any clonotype with a frequency above 0.1% was counted as a highly expanded clone. Repertoire diversity was measured by Shannon entropy, and V-J evenness by the Gini coefficient. A clonotype found in more than one individual was treated as public. TCRdb reran the public reads through fastp at Q25 and MiXCR, keeping productive beta chains. Rows matching on CDR3 protein sequence are summarized as one entry with the most common DNA and genes. The V and J calls shown here were made by TCRdb, not taken from the authors' results. Recorded for this sample are 440,000 or so distinct CDR3 sequences; around 17% of them occurred a single time. The biggest ten clones account for about 10% of the sample.

This clonotype was seen a few times. The antigen it recognizes is unknown. No quality values exist for individual bases; no much larger clone is one base distant. From the germline V gene (reference sequence), CDR1 is LNHDA and CDR2 is SQIVND. Spanning cysteine to phenylalanine, the CDR3 consists of 15 amino acids. Of all the DNA, just the CDR3 is kept, 45 bases in frame from base 1. The germline ends are 14 bases apart after V is trimmed by 2 bases and J by 7 bases. This sample also belongs to another study, concerning T cells in Graves' hyperthyroidism and ophthalmopathy. The second study, in turn, reports: Stable Graves' hyperthyroidism was defined as the absence of progression to ophthalmopathy over 18 months of follow-up. Hyperthyroidism patients were aged 18 to 65 years and newly diagnosed, with disease duration of less than 2 months. Any patient with an uncontrolled infection, another autoimmune disease, pregnancy or lactation was excluded. Clinical symptoms, serum thyroxine and TRAb, thyroid ultrasound, and orbital computed tomography formed the basis for the diagnoses. The TCR CDR3 was subjected to a first round of RT-PCR using the HTBI primer set and the Qiagen OneStep RT-PCR kit. Most expanded thyroid clonotypes (frequency above 0.001) were also found in blood, which suggests that blood repertoires may mirror thyroid immune responses. Ophthalmopathy was separated from stable hyperthyroidism by a 13 V-J signature model, with about 86% sensitivity and about 81% specificity obtained in cross-validation and 80%/75% obtained in testing. In validation, progression to ophthalmopathy was predicted by the model with roughly 69% sensitivity and just over 72% specificity, a median of approximately 7.1 months before onset. A discovery cohort of roughly 100 patients, roughly 45 with Graves' ophthalmopathy and 55 to 60 with stable Graves' hyperthyroidism, was used to find distinguishing TCR V-J signatures. Whether ophthalmopathy could be predicted prospectively was tested in an independent validation cohort made up of under 20 hyperthyroidism patients plus 17 patients who later progressed to ophthalmopathy. The roughly 100 discovery patients were randomly split 7:3 into training and test sets. Thyroid tissue and blood T-cell repertoires from six Graves' hyperthyroidism patients were also compared in the study. After sampling, hyperthyroidism patients received methimazole starting at 30 mg daily, and ophthalmopathy patients received high-dose intravenous methylprednisolone. Libraries were constructed in a second round of multiplex PCR, after which size selection and purification were performed. Paired-end sequencing of the libraries was performed with 100 bp reads on an Illumina HiSeq2000. SOAPnuke was used to process the raw data, removing reads that contained adapters or uncalled bases, had a mean Phred below 15, or lacked an exact match to the constant primer or identifier. COPE v1.2.5 was used to merge the high-quality paired reads, and each unique nucleotide sequence was defined as a clonotype. MiTCR v1.1 was used to align the clonotypes against IMGT TRBV, TRBD and TRBJ reference segments. Analysis was restricted to V-J combinations with a frequency above 0.0001, which covered roughly 99% of repertoires. The TCS score was defined as F50 (clonal expansion) divided by E x V (chaos), with BLOSUM62-based TCRdist calculated between CDR3 peptides within each V-J. Welch's t-statistics and random forest reduced approximately 520 V-J features to roughly 13, which were used in a naive Bayes classifier (R e1071). Sample size was not statistically predetermined, and blinding of investigators to group allocation was not performed. TCR Vbeta CDR3 sequencing of 130 to 150 peripheral blood samples (43 ophthalmopathy, roughly 72 hyperthyroidism and approximately 17 progressor patients) is reported in the paper.

The chain links TRBV19 with TRBJ1-4; too little of a D gene remains to name it. The starting material was peripheral blood mononuclear cells (PBMCs), obtained at new diagnosis, from a patient treated with antithyroid drugs. The clonotype originates from a woman aged 25-40 years with Graves disease. Donor details come from another sample of the same person, matched by shared clones. The DNA reads TGTGCCAGTAGTATACCGCGTCGAGGAGGTGAAAAACTGTTTTTT. This is translated as CASSIPRRGGEKLFF. This CDR3, with the reference TRBV19 and TRBJ1-4 proteins standing in past its ends, gives the full variable domain DGGITQSPKYLFRKEGQNVTLSCEQNLNHDAMYWYRQDPGQGLRLIYYSQIVNDFQKGDIAEGYSVSREKKESFPLTVTSAQKNPTAFYLCASSIPRRGGEKLFFGSGTQLSVL.